This TCR beta chain comes out of a study of T cells after yellow fever vaccination. General observations from the study: It was a small share of clonotypes that appeared in both CD4 and CD8 compartments.

It was through 5'RACE template switching that TCR cDNA was made, with a universal primer site and UMIs added. TCRdb fed the 5' RACE reads into MiXCR, producing one record per CDR3 protein. The sample includes some 170,000 distinct CDR3 sequences, around 9.3% of them seen just once. This clonotype was counted only a few times. The antigen is undetermined. Trimming took 5 bases from V and 2 from J; bases not matched to a gene: 8. CDR3 length: 15 residues. Germline assignment: CDR1 SGHVS and CDR2 FQNEAQ. V usage is TRBV7-8 and J usage is TRBJ2-7, with TRBD1 matching 8 bases. The source of this sequence is a man younger than 35 who received the YFV17D yellow fever vaccine. Sequenced material: CD8+ T cells sorted from PBMCs, taken 45 days after the yellow fever booster vaccination. The DNA for the CDR3 is TGTGCCAGCAGCCACCGGGACAGGTCTACCTACGAGCAGTACTTC. Its protein product is CASSHRDRSTYEQYF.